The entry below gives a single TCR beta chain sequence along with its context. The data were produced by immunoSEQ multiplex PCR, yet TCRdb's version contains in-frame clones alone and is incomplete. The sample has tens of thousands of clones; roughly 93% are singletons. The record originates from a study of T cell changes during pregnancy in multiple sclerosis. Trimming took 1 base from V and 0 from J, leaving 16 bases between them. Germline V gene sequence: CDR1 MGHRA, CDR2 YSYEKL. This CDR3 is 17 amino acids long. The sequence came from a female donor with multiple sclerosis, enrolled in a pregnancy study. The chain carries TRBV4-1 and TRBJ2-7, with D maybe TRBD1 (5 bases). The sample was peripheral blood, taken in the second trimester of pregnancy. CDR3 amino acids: CASSQVLGQDGSYEQYF. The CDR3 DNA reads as TGCGCCAGCAGCCAAGTTTTGGGGCAGGACGGCTCCTACGAGCAGTACTTC.